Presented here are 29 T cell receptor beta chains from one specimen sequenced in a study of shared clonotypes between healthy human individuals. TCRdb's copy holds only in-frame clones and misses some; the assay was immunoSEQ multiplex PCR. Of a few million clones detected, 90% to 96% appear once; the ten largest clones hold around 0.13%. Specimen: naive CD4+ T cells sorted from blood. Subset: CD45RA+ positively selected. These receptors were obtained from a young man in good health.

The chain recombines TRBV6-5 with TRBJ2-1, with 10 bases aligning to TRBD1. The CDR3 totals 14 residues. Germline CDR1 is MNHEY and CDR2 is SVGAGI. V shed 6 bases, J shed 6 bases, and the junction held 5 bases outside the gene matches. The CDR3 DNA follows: TGTGCCAGCAGCCCGGGACAGGGGCCCAATGAGCAGTTCTTC. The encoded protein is CASSPGQGPNEQFF.

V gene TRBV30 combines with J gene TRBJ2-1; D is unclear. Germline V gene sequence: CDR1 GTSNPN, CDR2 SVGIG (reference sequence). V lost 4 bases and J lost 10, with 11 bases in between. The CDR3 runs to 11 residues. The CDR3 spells CAWNLGKEQFF. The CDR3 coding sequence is TGTGCCTGGAACCTAGGAAAGGAGCAGTTCTTC.

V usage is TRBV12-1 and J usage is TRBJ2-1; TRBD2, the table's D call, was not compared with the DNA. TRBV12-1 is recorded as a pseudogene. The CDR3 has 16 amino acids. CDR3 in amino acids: CASSFSCERPNNEQFF. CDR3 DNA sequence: TGTGCCAGCAGCTTTAGTTGCGAGCGTCCTAACAATGAGCAGTTCTTC.

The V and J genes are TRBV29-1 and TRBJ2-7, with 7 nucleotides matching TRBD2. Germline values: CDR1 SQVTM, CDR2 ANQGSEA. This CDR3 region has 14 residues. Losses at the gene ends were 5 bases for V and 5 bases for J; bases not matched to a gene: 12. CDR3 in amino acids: CSVRLERERDEQYF. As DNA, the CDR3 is TGCAGCGTTCGGTTGGAGCGGGAAAGGGACGAGCAGTACTTC.

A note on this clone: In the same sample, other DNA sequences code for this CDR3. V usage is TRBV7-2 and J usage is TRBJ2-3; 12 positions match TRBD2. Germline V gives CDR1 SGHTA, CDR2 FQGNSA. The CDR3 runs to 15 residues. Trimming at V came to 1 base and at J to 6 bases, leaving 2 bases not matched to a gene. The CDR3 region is CASSLGLAGADTQYF. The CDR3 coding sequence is TGTGCCAGCAGCTTAGGACTAGCGGGAGCGGATACGCAGTATTTT.

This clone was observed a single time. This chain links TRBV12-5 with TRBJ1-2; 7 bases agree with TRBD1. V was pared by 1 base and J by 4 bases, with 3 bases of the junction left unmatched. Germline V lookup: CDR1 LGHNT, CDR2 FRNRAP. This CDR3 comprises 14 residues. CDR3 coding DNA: TGTGCTAGTGGTTTGGGACAGGGAATCTATGGCTACACCTTC. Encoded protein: CASGLGQGIYGYTF.

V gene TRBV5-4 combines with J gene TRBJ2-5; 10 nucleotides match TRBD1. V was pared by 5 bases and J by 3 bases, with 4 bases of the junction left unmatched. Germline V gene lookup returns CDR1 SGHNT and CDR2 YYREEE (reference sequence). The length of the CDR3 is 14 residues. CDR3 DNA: TGTGCCAGCAGACCCGGGACAGGGGAAGAGACCCAGTACTTC. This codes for CASRPGTGEETQYF.

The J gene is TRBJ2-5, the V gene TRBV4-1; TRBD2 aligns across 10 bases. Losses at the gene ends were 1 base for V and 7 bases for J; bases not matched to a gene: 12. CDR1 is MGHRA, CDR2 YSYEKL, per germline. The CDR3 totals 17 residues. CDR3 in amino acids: CASSQGLAGLLTGTQYF. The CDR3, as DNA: TGCGCCAGCAGCCAAGGACTAGCGGGCCTACTTACCGGGACCCAGTACTTC.

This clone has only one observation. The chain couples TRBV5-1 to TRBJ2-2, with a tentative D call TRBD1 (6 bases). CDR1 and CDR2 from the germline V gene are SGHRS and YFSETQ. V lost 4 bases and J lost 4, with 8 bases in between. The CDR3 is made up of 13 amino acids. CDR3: CASSAGVTGELFF. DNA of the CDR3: TGCGCCAGCAGCGCAGGGGTCACCGGGGAGCTGTTTTTT.

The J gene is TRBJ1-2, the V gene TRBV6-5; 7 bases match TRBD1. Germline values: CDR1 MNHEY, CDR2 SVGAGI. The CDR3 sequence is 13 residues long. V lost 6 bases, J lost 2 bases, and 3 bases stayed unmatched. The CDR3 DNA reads TGTGCCAGCAGGACGACAGGGAACTATGGCTACACCTTC. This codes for CASRTTGNYGYTF.

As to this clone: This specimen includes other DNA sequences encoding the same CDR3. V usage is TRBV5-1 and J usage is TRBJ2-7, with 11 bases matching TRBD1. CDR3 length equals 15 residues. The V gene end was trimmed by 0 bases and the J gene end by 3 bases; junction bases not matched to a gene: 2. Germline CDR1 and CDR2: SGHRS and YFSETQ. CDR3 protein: CASSLGGTGGYEQYF. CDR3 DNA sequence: TGCGCCAGCAGCTTGGGAGGGACAGGGGGCTACGAGCAGTACTTC.

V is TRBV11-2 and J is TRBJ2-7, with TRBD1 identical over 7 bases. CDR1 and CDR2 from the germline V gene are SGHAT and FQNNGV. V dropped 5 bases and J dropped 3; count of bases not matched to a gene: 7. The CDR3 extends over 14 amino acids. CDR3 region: CASSLTGTGYEQYF. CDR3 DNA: TGTGCCAGCAGCCTGACAGGGACGGGCTACGAGCAGTACTTC.

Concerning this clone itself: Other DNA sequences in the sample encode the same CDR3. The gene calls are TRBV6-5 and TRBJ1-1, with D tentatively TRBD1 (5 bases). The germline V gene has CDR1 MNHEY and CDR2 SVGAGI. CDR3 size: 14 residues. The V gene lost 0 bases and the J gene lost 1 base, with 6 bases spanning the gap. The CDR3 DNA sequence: TGTGCCAGCAGTTACTCTACAGGGAACACTGAAGCTTTCTTT. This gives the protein CASSYSTGNTEAFF.

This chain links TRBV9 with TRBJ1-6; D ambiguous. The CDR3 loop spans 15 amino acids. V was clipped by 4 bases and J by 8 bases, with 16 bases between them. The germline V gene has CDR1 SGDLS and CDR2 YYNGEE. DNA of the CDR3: TGTGCCAGCAGCCCCTCCATGACTCGAGATTCACCCCTCCACTTT. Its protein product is CASSPSMTRDSPLHF. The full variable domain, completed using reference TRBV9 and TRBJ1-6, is DSGVTQTPKHLITATGQRVTLRCSPRSGDLSVYWYQQSLDQGLQFLIQYYNGEERAKGNILERFSAQQFPDLHSELNLSSLELGDSALYFCASSPSMTRDSPLHFGNGTRLTVT.

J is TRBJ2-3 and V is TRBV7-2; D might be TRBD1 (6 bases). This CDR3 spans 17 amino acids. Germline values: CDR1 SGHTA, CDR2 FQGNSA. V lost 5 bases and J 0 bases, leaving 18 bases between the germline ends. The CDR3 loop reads CASSRTLQGTSTDTQYF. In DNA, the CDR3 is TGTGCCAGCAGCAGAACGCTACAGGGTACTAGCACAGATACGCAGTATTTT.

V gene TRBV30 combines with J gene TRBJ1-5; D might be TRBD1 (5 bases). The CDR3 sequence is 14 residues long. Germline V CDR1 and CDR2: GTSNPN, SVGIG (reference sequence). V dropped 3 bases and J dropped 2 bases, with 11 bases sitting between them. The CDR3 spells CAWSQDIRNQPQHF. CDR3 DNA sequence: TGTGCCTGGAGCCAGGACATACGCAATCAGCCCCAGCATTTT. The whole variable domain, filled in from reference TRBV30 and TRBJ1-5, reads SQTIHQWPATLVQPVGSPLSLECTVEGTSNPNLYWYRQAAGRGLQLLFYSVGIGQISSEVPQNLSASRPQDRQFILSSKKLLLSDSGFYLCAWSQDIRNQPQHFGDGTRLSIL.

The CDR3, as DNA: TGTGCCAGTAGTCAAGCGGGAAACACCGGGGAGCTGTTTTTT. This sequence encodes CASSQAGNTGELFF. This sequence joins TRBV19 and TRBJ2-2; TRBD2 matches at 7 bases. The length of the CDR3 is 14 residues. V shed 5 bases and J 2 bases; nucleotides not matched to a gene: 2. Germline CDR1 and CDR2: LNHDA and SQIVND (reference sequence).

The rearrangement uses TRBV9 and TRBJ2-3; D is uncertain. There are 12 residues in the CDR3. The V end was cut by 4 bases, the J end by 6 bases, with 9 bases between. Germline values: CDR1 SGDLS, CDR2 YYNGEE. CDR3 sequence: CASSTPGDTQYF. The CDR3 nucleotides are TGTGCCAGCAGCACGCCAGGCGATACGCAGTATTTT. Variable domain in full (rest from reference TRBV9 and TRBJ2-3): DSGVTQTPKHLITATGQRVTLRCSPRSGDLSVYWYQQSLDQGLQFLIQYYNGEERAKGNILERFSAQQFPDLHSELNLSSLELGDSALYFCASSTPGDTQYFGPGTRLTVL.

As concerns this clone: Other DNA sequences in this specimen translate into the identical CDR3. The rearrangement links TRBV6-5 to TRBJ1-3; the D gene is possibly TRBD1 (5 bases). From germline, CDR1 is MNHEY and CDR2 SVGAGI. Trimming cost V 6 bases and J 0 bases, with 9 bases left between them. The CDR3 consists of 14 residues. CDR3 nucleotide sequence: TGTGCCAGCAGCTCAGGGAGCTCTGGAAACACCATATATTTT. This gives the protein CASSSGSSGNTIYF.

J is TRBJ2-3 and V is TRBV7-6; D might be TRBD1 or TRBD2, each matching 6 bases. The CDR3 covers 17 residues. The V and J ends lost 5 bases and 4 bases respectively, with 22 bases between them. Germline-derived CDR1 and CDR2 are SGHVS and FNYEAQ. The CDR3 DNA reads TGTGCCAGCAGCCCGAGGAGGGGCAGGGGAGAAGCAGATACGCAGTATTTT. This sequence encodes CASSPRRGRGEADTQYF.

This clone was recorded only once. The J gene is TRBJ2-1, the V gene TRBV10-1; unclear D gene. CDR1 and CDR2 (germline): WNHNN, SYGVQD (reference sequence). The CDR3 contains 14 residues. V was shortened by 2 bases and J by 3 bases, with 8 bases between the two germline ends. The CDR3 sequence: CASSENSVYNEQFF. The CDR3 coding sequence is TGCGCCAGCAGTGAGAACAGTGTCTACAATGAGCAGTTCTTC.

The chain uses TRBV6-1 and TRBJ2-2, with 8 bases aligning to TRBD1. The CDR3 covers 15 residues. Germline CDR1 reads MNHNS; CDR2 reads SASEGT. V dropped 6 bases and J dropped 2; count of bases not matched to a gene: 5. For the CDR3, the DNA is TGTGCCAGCAGCTTCCAGGGGGCCAACACCGGGGAGCTGTTTTTT. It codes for CASSFQGANTGELFF.

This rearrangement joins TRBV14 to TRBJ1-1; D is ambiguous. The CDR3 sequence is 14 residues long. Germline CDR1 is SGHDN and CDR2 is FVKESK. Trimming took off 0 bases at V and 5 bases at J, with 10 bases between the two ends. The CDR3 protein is CASSQEGRDTEAFF. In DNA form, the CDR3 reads TGTGCCAGCAGCCAAGAGGGAAGGGATACTGAAGCTTTCTTT.

The CDR3 is CAHRRDYSYEQYF. The CDR3 coding sequence is TGTGCCCACCGCCGGGACTACTCCTACGAGCAGTACTTC. The chain has TRBV28 and TRBJ2-7, with 7 bases identical to TRBD2. With 11 bases clipped from V and 0 bases from J, the junction kept 7 bases outside the gene matches. Germline V CDR1 and CDR2: MDHEN, SYDVKM. The CDR3 totals 13 residues.

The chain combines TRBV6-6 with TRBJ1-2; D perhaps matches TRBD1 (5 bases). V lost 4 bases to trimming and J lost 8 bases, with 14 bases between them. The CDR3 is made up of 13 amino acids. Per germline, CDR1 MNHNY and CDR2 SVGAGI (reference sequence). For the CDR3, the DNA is TGTGCCAGCAGTTTTATACGGGGGTCCGGCTACACCTTC. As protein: CASSFIRGSGYTF.

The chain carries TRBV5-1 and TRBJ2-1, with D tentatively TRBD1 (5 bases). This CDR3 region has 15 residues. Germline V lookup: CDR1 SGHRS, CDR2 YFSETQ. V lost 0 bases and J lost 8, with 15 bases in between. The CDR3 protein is CASSLVRRDRDEQFF. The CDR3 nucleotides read TGCGCCAGCAGCTTGGTTCGCAGGGATAGAGATGAGCAGTTCTTC. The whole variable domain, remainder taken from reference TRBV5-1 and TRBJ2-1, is KAGVTQTPRYLIKTRGQQVTLSCSPISGHRSVSWYQQTPGQGLQFLFEYFSETQRNKGNFPGRFSGRQFSNSRSEMNVSTLELGDSALYLCASSLVRRDRDEQFFGPGTRLTVL.

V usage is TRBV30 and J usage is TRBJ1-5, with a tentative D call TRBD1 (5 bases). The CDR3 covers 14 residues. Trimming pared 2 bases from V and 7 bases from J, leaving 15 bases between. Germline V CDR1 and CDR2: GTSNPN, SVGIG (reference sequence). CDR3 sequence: CAWSSGLEGQPQHF. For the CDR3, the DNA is TGTGCCTGGAGTTCTGGCCTCGAGGGGCAGCCCCAGCATTTT.

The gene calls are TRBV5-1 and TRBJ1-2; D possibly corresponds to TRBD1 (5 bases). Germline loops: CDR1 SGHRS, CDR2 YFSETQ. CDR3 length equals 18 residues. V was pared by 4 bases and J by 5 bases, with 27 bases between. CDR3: CASSLSTPWEGKGYGYTF. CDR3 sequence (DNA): TGCGCCAGCAGCCTTTCCACTCCCTGGGAGGGGAAGGGGTATGGCTACACCTTC.

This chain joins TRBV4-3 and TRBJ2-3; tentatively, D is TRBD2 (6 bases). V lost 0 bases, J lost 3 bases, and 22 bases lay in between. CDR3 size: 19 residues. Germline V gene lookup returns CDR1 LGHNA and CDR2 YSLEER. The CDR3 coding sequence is TGCGCCAGCAGCCAAGAGACGGGAGTTTCCCGTCCGCCGACAGATACGCAGTATTTT. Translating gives CASSQETGVSRPPTDTQYF.